This entry lists 13 T cell receptor beta chains sequenced from one sample in a study of T cell repertoires in cytomegalovirus infection. One entry per CDR3 protein results from TCRdb running MiXCR on the reads. This table holds almost 550,000 distinct CDR3 sequences, about 15% found once. The material sequenced was CD8+ T cells from PBMCs. These receptors were taken from a human donor in good health (CMV status not recorded). Some clones in this sample may be carry-over from other donors' samples.

V and J are TRBV6-5 and TRBJ1-5; the D is unclear. From germline, CDR1 is MNHEY and CDR2 SVGAGI. Between the trimmed V and J ends, which lost 0 bases and 7 bases, there was a span of 13 bases. This CDR3 region has 15 residues. The CDR3 coding sequence is TGTGCCAGCAGTTACTCGATGGAGGGTAACCAGCCCCAGCATTTT. Amino acid sequence: CASSYSMEGNQPQHF.

A remark on this clonotype: This CDR3 is missing its conserved last phenylalanine or tryptophan, likely due to a read error. The rearrangement links TRBV12-3 or TRBV12-4 to TRBJ2-7; D is possibly TRBD2 (5 bases). The CDR3 runs 16 residues. With 5 bases removed from V and 1 base from J, the gap between germline ends came to 18 bases. The CDR3 protein is CASSRLFPDVSYEQYL. Here the CDR3 DNA reads TGTGCCAGCAGTCGACTATTTCCCGACGTGTCCTACGAGCAGTACTTA.

This clonotype was counted many times. The V and J genes are TRBV7-3 and TRBJ2-7; D not resolved. The CDR3 extends over 13 amino acids. Per germline, CDR1 SGHTA and CDR2 FQGTGA. V shed 2 bases and J shed 6 bases, with 11 bases lying between them. This CDR3 reads CASSLGSGPEQYF. Here the CDR3 DNA reads TGTGCCAGCAGCTTAGGATCCGGTCCCGAGCAGTACTTC.

This clonotype was recorded at least ten times. V usage is TRBV28 and J usage is TRBJ2-3; the D gene is possibly TRBD2 (5 bases). The CDR3 totals 18 residues. V lost 3 bases, J lost 0 bases, and 19 bases lay in between. The V gene's germline CDR1 is MDHEN and CDR2 SYDVKM. CDR3 sequence reads: CASSFAVRLGGSTDTQYF. The CDR3 coding sequence is TGTGCCAGCAGTTTCGCGGTTCGGCTGGGCGGGAGCACAGATACGCAGTATTTT.

The V gene is TRBV19, the J gene TRBJ1-1, with 7 bases fitting TRBD1. The CDR3 contains 15 residues. Trimming at V came to 2 bases and at J to 3 bases, leaving 6 bases not matched to a gene. Germline CDR1 reads LNHDA; CDR2 reads SQIVND (reference sequence). CDR3 residues: CASSISGGSHTEAFF. The CDR3 DNA is TGTGCCAGTAGTATATCAGGGGGATCTCACACTGAAGCTTTCTTT.

This clonotype has a handful of counts. The chain has TRBV7-9 and TRBJ1-4, with D perhaps matching TRBD1 (5 bases). Between the trimmed V and J ends, which lost 7 bases and 2 bases, there was a span of 11 bases. The germline V gene has CDR1 SEHNR and CDR2 FQNEAQ (reference sequence). This CDR3 region has 14 residues. CDR3 residues: CASTPGGTNEKLFF. The CDR3 coding sequence is TGTGCCAGCACTCCCGGGGGGACTAATGAAAAACTGTTTTTT.

A word on this clonotype: The junction does not match germline at one end; this may be a read error. The V call is TRBV9, the J call TRBJ1-1; 7 nucleotides match TRBD1. CDR3 size: 15 residues. Germline values: CDR1 SGDLS, CDR2 YYNGEE. The CDR3 DNA is TGTGCCAGCAGCCTTCTAGACAGGGCCAACATTGAAGCTTTCTTT. It is translated as CASSLLDRANIEAFF.

This clonotype was detected only a few times. The chain joins TRBV6-6 to TRBJ2-1; possible D gene TRBD2, 5 bases. Trimming shortened V by 0 bases and J by 6 bases, and 6 bases separated the two germline ends. CDR1 MNHNY and CDR2 SVGAGI come from the germline V gene (reference sequence). This CDR3 is built from 13 residues. CDR3 sequence: CASSYSRGNEQFF. The CDR3 DNA sequence: TGTGCCAGCAGTTACTCCCGGGGCAATGAGCAGTTCTTC.

The V gene is TRBV11-1, the J gene TRBJ2-3; 7 bases fit TRBD1. Germline loops: CDR1 SGHAT, CDR2 FQDESV (reference sequence). The CDR3 totals 16 residues. The trim removed 5 bases at V and 3 bases at J, leaving 11 bases unmatched. The CDR3 spells CASSLFQGVRTDTQYF. The CDR3 DNA is TGTGCCAGCAGCCTCTTTCAGGGGGTGAGAACAGATACGCAGTATTTT.

This clonotype has at least ten counts. The chain carries TRBV12-3 or TRBV12-4 and TRBJ1-2, with 7 bases lining up with TRBD1. The V gene end was trimmed by 6 bases and the J gene end by 4 bases; junction bases not matched to a gene: 14. The length of the CDR3 is 16 residues. CDR3 in amino acids: CASSPTAGTATYGYTF. CDR3 bases: TGTGCCAGCAGCCCGACCGCCGGGACAGCTACCTATGGCTACACCTTC.

V is TRBV27 and J is TRBJ2-3, with D maybe TRBD2 (6 bases). CDR1 and CDR2 from the germline V gene are MNHEY and SMNVEV (reference sequence). This CDR3 is built from 15 residues. Trimming removed 4 bases from V and 4 bases from J, with 15 bases in between. CDR3 nucleotides: TGTGCCAGCAGTTCGCAGCGGGTGGGAGCAGATACGCAGTATTTT. Amino acids: CASSSQRVGADTQYF.

This clonotype was observed many times. The rearrangement uses TRBV12-3 or TRBV12-4 and TRBJ2-1; 13 bases are shared with TRBD2. V was clipped by 3 bases and J by 7 bases; unmatched bases: 3. CDR3 length equals 15 residues. CDR3 bases: TGTGCCAGCAGTTTGGGGACTAGCGGGGCTAATGAGCAGTTCTTC. Encoded protein: CASSLGTSGANEQFF.

Concerning this clonotype itself: This may arise from a read error, as a much more abundant clone is one base away. Because the CDR3 is missing its conserved closing phenylalanine or tryptophan, this is likely a read error. This chain links TRBV7-4 with TRBJ2-7; possibly TRBD1 for D (5 bases). The germline V gene encodes CDR1 SGHVT and CDR2 SQSDAQ. The CDR3 consists of 13 residues. The V end was cut by 2 bases, the J end by 6 bases, with 11 bases between. The CDR3 is CASSLQGNGEQYL. The CDR3 DNA reads as TGTGCCAGCAGCTTACAGGGTAATGGCGAGCAGTACTTA.